These T cell receptor beta chains were read from a single sample in a study of neurological immune-mediated disorders. TCRdb reprocessed the 5' RACE reads with MiXCR, giving one entry per CDR3 protein. The sample has about 55,000 distinct CDR3 sequences, 4% seen once. The sample consisted of CD4+ T cells from blood. These receptors all stem from a middle-aged woman with multiple sclerosis. Both conserved end residues are part of each CDR3. D genes are given only for firm matches. The size entry is marked missing in some rows and otherwise reads once, few, many or a size class.

V gene,J gene,D gene,clone size,CDR3 DNA,CDR3 protein
TRBV29-1,TRBJ2-1,-,many,TGCAGCGTTGAGGATTTTCAGAGTCAGTTCTTC,CSVEDFQSQFF
TRBV5-4,TRBJ2-1,-,few,TGTGCCAGCAGCCGGGATCCCAGTACCAATGAGCAGTTCTTC,CASSRDPSTNEQFF
TRBV29-1,TRBJ1-4,TRBD1,many,TGCAGCGCCGACAGGGGAGGTGGGGAAAAACTGTTTTTT,CSADRGGGEKLFF
TRBV25-1,TRBJ1-1,-,many,TGTGCCAGCAGTGAATTCCCACCCGGGGTAGCTTTCTTT,CASSEFPPGVAFF
TRBV10-3,TRBJ2-1,TRBD2,many,TGTGCCATCAAGCAGCGGGGGGGGACTACCTACAATGAGCAGTTCTTC,CAIKQRGGTTYNEQFF
TRBV12-3/TRBV12-4,TRBJ2-7,-,many,TGTGCCAGCAGTTTCCAAGGGTTCCTCTACGAGCAGTACTTC,CASSFQGFLYEQYF
TRBV18,TRBJ2-5,-,many,TGTGCCAGCTCACCACGAGGGGGAGAAGAGACCCAGTACTTC,CASSPRGGEETQYF
TRBV12-5,TRBJ1-6,-,many,TGTGCTAGTGGCCGGGGGCGTAATTCACCCCTCCACTTT,CASGRGRNSPLHF
TRBV5-1,TRBJ1-1,-,many,TGCGCCAGCAGCTTCACACCTACGAACACTGAAGCTTTCTTT,CASSFTPTNTEAFF
TRBV30,TRBJ1-5,-,many,TGTGCCTGGAACCAGGACGGCAATCAGCCCCAGCATTTT,CAWNQDGNQPQHF
TRBV7-2,TRBJ2-7,-,many,TGTGCCAGCAGTTCCCTTCCCCACTACGAGCAGTACTTC,CASSSLPHYEQYF
TRBV5-1,TRBJ1-6,-,many,TGCGCCAGCAGCTTGGGGAGGGAGAATTCACCCCTCCACTTT,CASSLGRENSPLHF
TRBV4-2,TRBJ1-4,TRBD1,many,TGTGCCAGCAGACTTGGACAGGGGGCGTTGTCTAATGAAAAACTGTTTTTT,CASRLGQGALSNEKLFF
TRBV29-1,TRBJ2-3,-,many,TGCAGCGTTGCCCGGGGAGTCGCAGATACGCAGTATTTT,CSVARGVADTQYF
TRBV20-1,TRBJ1-2,-,many,TGCAGTGCTAGAGCCGGGACTGGCTACACCTTC,CSARAGTGYTF
TRBV7-8,TRBJ2-1,-,many,TGTGCCAGCAGCTTAGACAGGTACAATGAGCAGTTCTTC,CASSLDRYNEQFF
TRBV5-6,TRBJ2-6,-,many,TGTGCCAGCAGCGTCAGGTGGACTGGGGCCAACGTCCTGACTTTC,CASSVRWTGANVLTF
TRBV7-8,TRBJ1-2,-,few,TGTGCCAGCAGCTTGAACACGCGTGGCTACACCTTC,CASSLNTRGYTF
TRBV2,TRBJ2-7,-,many,TGTGCCAGCATGAGGGATGCCAACTACGAGCAGTACTTC,CASMRDANYEQYF
TRBV5-1,TRBJ2-1,TRBD2,many,TGCGCCAGCAGCCCCCGGTATAGCGGGGGTGGGTCCTACAATGAGCAGTTCTTC,CASSPRYSGGGSYNEQFF
TRBV28,TRBJ2-7,-,many,TGTGCCAGCAGTTCCCCGGGATCGGTCAGCTCCTACGAGCAGTACTTC,CASSSPGSVSSYEQYF
TRBV6-2/TRBV6-3,TRBJ2-7,TRBD1,many,TGTGCCAGCAGATGGACAGGGGTGTACGAGCAGTACTTC,CASRWTGVYEQYF
TRBV6-1,TRBJ2-3,TRBD2,many,TGTGCCGGGCGGGGGGCTTACACAGATACGCAGTATTTT,CAGRGAYTDTQYF
TRBV20-1,TRBJ1-6,TRBD1,many,TGCAGTGCTAAGACAGGGTCCTATAATTCACCCCTCCACTTT,CSAKTGSYNSPLHF
TRBV29-1,TRBJ2-1,-,many,TGCAGCGTTAAGACCCCCCTTGGACGGGAGCAGTTCTTC,CSVKTPLGREQFF
TRBV20-1,TRBJ1-4,TRBD1,many,TGCAGTGCTAGGTGGGACAGGGGAAGTGAAAAACTGTTTTTT,CSARWDRGSEKLFF
TRBV10-3,TRBJ1-4,-,many,TGTGCCATCAGGACAGCAACTAATGAAAAACTGTTTTTT,CAIRTATNEKLFF
TRBV12-3/TRBV12-4,TRBJ1-5,-,many,TGTGCCAGCAGGTATAACAGGGGCAATCAGCCCCAGCATTTT,CASRYNRGNQPQHF
TRBV7-9,TRBJ1-6,-,many,TGTGCCAGCAGCTTAGCAGGGAATTCACCCCTCCACTTT,CASSLAGNSPLHF
TRBV4-1,TRBJ2-6,-,many,TGCGCCAGCAGCCAAGGATTAGGGGTCTCTGGGGCCAACGTCCTGACTTTC,CASSQGLGVSGANVLTF
TRBV5-1,TRBJ1-2,TRBD1,medium-sized,TGCGCCAGCAGCTGGGGGACAGGAGCGGGCTACACCTTC,CASSWGTGAGYTF
TRBV28,TRBJ1-5,-,many,TGTGCCAGCAGTTTATTACTGAAGGCCAAGCCCCAGCATTTT,CASSLLLKAKPQHF
TRBV9,TRBJ2-3,TRBD2,many,TGTGCCAGCAGCGTCGGACTAGCGGGTGTTACAGATACGCAGTATTTT,CASSVGLAGVTDTQYF
TRBV18,TRBJ1-6,TRBD1,many,TGTGCCAGCTCATCTCAGGGGGCTTCTTCACCCCTCCACTTT,CASSSQGASSPLHF
TRBV12-3/TRBV12-4,TRBJ2-1,-,many,TGTGCCAGCAGTTTCATCGGGTCGATGGGGAATGAGCAGTTCTTC,CASSFIGSMGNEQFF
TRBV6-5,TRBJ1-5,-,many,TGTGCCAGCAGTTACACAGGAGATCAGCCCCAGCATTTT,CASSYTGDQPQHF
TRBV4-1,TRBJ1-5,-,-,TGCGCCAGTAGCAAAGATTCCCAGGGTGGTCGGCCCCAGCATTTT,CASSKDSQGGRPQHF
TRBV20-1,TRBJ2-1,TRBD2,many,TGCAGTGCTAGAGATCCGAGTAGCGGGGGGCTAGTGCAGTTCTTC,CSARDPSSGGLVQFF
TRBV28,TRBJ1-2,TRBD1,-,TGTGCCAGCAGTTCCGGGACAGCAGCTAACTATGGCTACACCTTC,CASSSGTAANYGYTF
TRBV2,TRBJ2-7,TRBD1,many,TGTGCCAGCAGGACAGGGGGCGGTTACGAGCAGTACTTC,CASRTGGGYEQYF
TRBV5-1,TRBJ2-5,-,-,TGCGCCAGCAGCTTGGCTGCTGGTCAAGAGACCCAGTACTTC,CASSLAAGQETQYF
TRBV5-1,TRBJ1-1,TRBD1,many,TGCGCCAGCAGCGAGGGACAGGGCTACAACACTGAAGCTTTCTTT,CASSEGQGYNTEAFF
TRBV7-2,TRBJ1-5,-,few,TGTGCCAGCAGCTTAGATGGAGCTTATAGCAATCAGCCCCAGCATTTT,CASSLDGAYSNQPQHF
TRBV2,TRBJ2-1,TRBD2,many,TGTGCCAGCAGTGAAGAGGGCGGGGGTTACAATGAGCAGTTCTTC,CASSEEGGGYNEQFF